This T cell receptor beta chain was captured in a study of T cell responses to AZD1222 COVID-19 vaccine. Looking at the study overall: Pooled samples include second doses given at about 4 or 12 weeks. General study results and limits: At 160-218 and 743-854, vaccine-associated CD4 TCRs were dominant, and they spanned spike. Baseline seropositivity characterized only six AZD1222 recipients. Females outnumbered males among donors, who were mostly white British; clonal diversity was possibly underestimated.

Some clones are missing from TCRdb's copy, which holds only in-frame ones; the method was immunoSEQ multiplex PCR. The top ten clones hold over 40% of a sample with roughly 44,000 clones, 83% of them seen once. Concerning this clone itself: What it binds is unknown.

The starting material was peripheral blood, obtained on day 0 of AZD1222 vaccination. The sequence was obtained from an adult in good health.

CDR3 in amino acids: CASSFTSPGQGSGYTF. In nucleotides, the CDR3 is TGTGCCAGCAGTTTCACCTCCCCGGGACAGGGGAGTGGCTACACCTTC. The V and J genes are TRBV28 and TRBJ1-2, with TRBD1 identical over 10 bases. This CDR3 has 16 amino acids. Germline V gene data show CDR1 as MDHEN and CDR2 as SYDVKM. V shed 3 bases, J shed 7 bases, and the junction held 11 bases outside the gene matches.